This TCR beta chain derives from a study of blood T cell repertoires in COVID-19. Whole-study context: The United States, Italy and Spain provided the acute and convalescent COVID-19 samples. T cells, B-cell-depleted T cells, or PBMCs supplied cDNA or gDNA.

Germline assignment: CDR1 MNHEY and CDR2 SVGEGT. V lost 2 bases to trimming and J lost 5 bases; unmatched junction nucleotides: 3. This CDR3 is built from 14 residues. Original data processing: Reference gene primer amplification gave estimated nucleated cell counts. This table comes from immunoSEQ multiplex PCR, and its TCRdb copy is limited to in-frame clones, with some not included. V, J and clone size were drawn from that table, and D and trimming were deduced from the DNA. The data show more than 200,000 clones, roughly nine tenths seen once. This clonotype was sampled from a woman between 50 and 59 years old with acute or convalescent COVID-19. The rearrangement uses TRBV6-2 or TRBV6-3 and TRBJ2-7; the match to TRBD1 covers 10 bases. The sample was peripheral blood. The CDR3: CASSYGDRGHEQYF. CDR3 in DNA: TGTGCCAGCAGTTACGGGGACAGGGGACACGAGCAGTACTTC.